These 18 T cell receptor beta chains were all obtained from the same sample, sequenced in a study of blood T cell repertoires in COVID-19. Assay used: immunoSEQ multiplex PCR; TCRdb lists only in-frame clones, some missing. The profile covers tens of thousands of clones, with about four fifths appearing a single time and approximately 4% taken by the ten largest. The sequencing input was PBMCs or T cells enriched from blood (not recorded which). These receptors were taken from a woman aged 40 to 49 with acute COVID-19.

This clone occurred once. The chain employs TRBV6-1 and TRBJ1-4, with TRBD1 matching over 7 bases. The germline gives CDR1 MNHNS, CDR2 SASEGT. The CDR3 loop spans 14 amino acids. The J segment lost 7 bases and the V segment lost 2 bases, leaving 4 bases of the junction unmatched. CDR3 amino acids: CASSESSGGEKLFF. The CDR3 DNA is TGTGCCAGCAGTGAATCGTCAGGGGGTGAAAAACTGTTTTTT.

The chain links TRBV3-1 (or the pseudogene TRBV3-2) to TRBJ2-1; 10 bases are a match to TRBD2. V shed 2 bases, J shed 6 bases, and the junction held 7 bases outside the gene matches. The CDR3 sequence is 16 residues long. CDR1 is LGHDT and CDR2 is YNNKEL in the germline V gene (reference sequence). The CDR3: CASSQPPSGSFNEQFF. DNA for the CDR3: TGTGCCAGCAGCCAACCACCTAGCGGGAGTTTCAATGAGCAGTTCTTC.

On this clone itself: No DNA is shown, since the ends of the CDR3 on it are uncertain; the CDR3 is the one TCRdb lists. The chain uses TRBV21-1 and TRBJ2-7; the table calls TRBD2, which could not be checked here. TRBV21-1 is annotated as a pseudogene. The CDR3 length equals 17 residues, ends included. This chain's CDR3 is CASSPRVGGGTNYEQYV.

The CDR3 region has the DNA TGTGCCAGCAGCAAATGGATCGCCGGCGGCGAGCAGTACGTC. Its protein product is CASSKWIAGGEQYV. The J gene is TRBJ2-7, the V gene TRBV21-1; TRBD2, the D gene given by the table, was not confirmed from the DNA. TRBV21-1 corresponds to a pseudogene. The CDR3 spans 14 residues.

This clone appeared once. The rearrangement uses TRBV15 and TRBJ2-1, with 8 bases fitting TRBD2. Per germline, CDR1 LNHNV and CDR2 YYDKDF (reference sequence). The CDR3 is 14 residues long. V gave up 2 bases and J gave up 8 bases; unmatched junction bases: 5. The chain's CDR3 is CATSRFLTSDEQFF. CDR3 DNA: TGTGCCACCAGCAGATTCCTGACTAGCGATGAGCAGTTCTTC.

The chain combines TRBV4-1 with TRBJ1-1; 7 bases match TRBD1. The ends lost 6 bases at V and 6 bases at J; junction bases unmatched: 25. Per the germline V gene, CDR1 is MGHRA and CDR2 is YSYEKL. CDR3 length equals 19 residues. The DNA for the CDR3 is TGCGCCAGCAGTCAACAGAGCACAGGGGTCTCCCTCCTGCAGGCTGAAGCTTTCTTT. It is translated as CASSQQSTGVSLLQAEAFF.

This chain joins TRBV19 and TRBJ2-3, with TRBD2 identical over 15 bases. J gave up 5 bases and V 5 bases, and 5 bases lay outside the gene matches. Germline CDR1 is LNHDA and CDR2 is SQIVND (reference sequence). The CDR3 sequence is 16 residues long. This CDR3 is CASSRTSGRVKDTQYF. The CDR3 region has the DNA TGTGCCAGTAGTCGGACTAGCGGGAGGGTTAAAGATACGCAGTATTTT.

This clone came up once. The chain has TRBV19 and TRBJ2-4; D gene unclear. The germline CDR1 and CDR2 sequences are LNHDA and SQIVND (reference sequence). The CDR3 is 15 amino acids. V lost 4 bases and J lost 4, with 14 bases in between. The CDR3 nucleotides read TGTGCCAGTAGTAGAGTTGAGTTTGCGAAAAACATTCAGTACTTC. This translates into CASSRVEFAKNIQYF.

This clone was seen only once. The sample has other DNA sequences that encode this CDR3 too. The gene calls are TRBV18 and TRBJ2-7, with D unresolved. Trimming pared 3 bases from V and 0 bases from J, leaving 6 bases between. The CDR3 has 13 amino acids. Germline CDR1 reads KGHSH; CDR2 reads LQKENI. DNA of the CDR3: TGTGCCAGCTCACCGGGCTCCTCCTACGAGCAGTACGTC. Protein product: CASSPGSSYEQYV.

CDR3 nucleotides: TGCGCCAGCAGCTTGGGAGCCCGCGGGCGGTCTAATGAAAAACTGTTTTTT. Its protein is CASSLGARGRSNEKLFF. The V call is TRBV5-1, the J call TRBJ1-4; D remains unclear. Trimming took off 0 bases at V and 3 bases at J, with 15 bases between the two ends. This CDR3 contains 17 residues. Germline loops: CDR1 SGHRS, CDR2 YFSETQ.

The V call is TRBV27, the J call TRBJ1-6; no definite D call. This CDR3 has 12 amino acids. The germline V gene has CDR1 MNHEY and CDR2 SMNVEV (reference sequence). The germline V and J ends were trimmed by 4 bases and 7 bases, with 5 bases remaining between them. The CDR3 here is CASSYSNSPLHF. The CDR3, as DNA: TGTGCCAGCAGTTATAGCAATTCACCCCTCCACTTT.

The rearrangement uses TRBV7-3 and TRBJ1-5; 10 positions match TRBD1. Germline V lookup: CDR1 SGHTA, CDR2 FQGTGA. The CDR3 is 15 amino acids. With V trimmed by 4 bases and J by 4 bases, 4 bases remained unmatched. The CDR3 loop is CASSSGTGANQPQHF. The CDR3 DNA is TGTGCCAGCAGCTCGGGGACAGGGGCTAATCAGCCCCAGCATTTT.

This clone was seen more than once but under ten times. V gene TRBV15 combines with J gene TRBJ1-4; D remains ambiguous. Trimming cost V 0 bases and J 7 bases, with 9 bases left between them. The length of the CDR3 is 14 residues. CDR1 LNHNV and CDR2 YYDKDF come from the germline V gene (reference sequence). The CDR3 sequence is CATSRDPSSEKLFF. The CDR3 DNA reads TGTGCCACCAGCAGAGATCCATCTAGTGAAAAACTGTTTTTT.

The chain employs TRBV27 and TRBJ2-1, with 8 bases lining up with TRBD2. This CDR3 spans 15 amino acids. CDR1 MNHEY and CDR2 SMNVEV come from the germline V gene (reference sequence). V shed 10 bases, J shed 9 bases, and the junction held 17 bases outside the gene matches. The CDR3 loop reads CATRRGPAGVTEQFF. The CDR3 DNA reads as TGTGCCACCCGGCGGGGTCCAGCGGGAGTCACTGAGCAGTTCTTC.

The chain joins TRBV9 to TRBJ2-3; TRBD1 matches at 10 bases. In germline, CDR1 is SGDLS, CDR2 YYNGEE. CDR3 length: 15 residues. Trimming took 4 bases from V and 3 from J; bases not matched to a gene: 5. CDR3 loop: CASSPGDRGTDTQYF. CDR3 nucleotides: TGTGCCAGCAGCCCAGGGGACAGGGGTACAGATACGCAGTATTTT.

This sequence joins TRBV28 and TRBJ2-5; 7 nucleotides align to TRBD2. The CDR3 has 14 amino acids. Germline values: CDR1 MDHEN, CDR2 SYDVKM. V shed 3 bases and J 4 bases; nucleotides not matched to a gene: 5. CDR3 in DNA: TGTGCCAGCAGTTTGGGCGGGAGTACAGAGACCCAGTACTTC. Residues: CASSLGGSTETQYF.

The DNA for the CDR3 is TGTGCCAGCAGCGATGCCCCGAGGACCGGGGAGCTGTTTTTT. Translated: CASSDAPRTGELFF. This chain joins TRBV5-4 and TRBJ2-2, with D unresolved. Trimming stripped 4 bases from V and 5 bases from J, with 12 bases between. Germline lookup yields CDR1 SGHNT and CDR2 YYREEE (reference sequence). There are 14 residues in the CDR3.

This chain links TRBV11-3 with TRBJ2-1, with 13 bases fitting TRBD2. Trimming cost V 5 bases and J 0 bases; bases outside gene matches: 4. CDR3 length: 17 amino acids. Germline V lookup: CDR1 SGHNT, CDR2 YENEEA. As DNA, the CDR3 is TGTGCCAGCAGCCCTCGGACTAGCGGGGGCTCCTACAATGAGCAGTTCTTC. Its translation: CASSPRTSGGSYNEQFF.